In this sample, the clone carrying this T cell receptor (beta chain) turned up many times. Antigen unknown. The data belong to a study of T cells after yellow fever vaccination. Study information: It was SMART-Seq v4 Ultra Low Input that prepared the fractions with low cell numbers. Study-wide points: Of the clonotypes, a small share occurred in both CD4 and CD8 compartments. Though it reached lower strength, the secondary response hit its peak faster, day 5 versus 15.

V was clipped by 6 bases and J by 2 bases, with 14 bases between them. The germline V gene encodes CDR1 MDHEN and CDR2 SYDVKM. The CDR3 spans 15 residues. Production of TCR cDNA was by 5'RACE template switching, which also added a universal primer site and UMIs. TCRdb redid the calling of the 5' RACE reads with MiXCR, one entry per CDR3 protein. The table lists 150,000 to 200,000 distinct CDR3 sequences, approximately 10% of them singletons. This specimen consisted of CD8+ T cells sorted from PBMCs, obtained 15 days after the yellow fever booster vaccination. The TCR was taken from a man younger than 35 who received the YFV17D yellow fever vaccine. The V call is TRBV28, the J call TRBJ2-1, with a possible D match to TRBD1 (6 bases). The CDR3 loop is CASSSGTSAYNEQFF. The DNA of the CDR3 is TGTGCCAGCAGCAGTGGGACAAGCGCCTACAATGAGCAGTTCTTC.